This TCR beta chain was recorded in a study of beta chain features in type 1 diabetes. All of the isolated RNA was reverse transcribed, so expressed TCRB transcripts were sequenced. Produced via immunoSEQ multiplex PCR; TCRdb's table is partial and in-frame only. The table includes about 160,000 clones, roughly 9% detected once. The ends lost 10 bases at V and 4 bases at J; junction bases unmatched: 12. The CDR3 length is 15 residues. Germline CDR1 reads ENHRY; CDR2 reads SYGVKD. Study results and caveats: PCR might pick shorter templates more often, in the same way for patients and controls. Among all four CD4+ subsets, Type 1 diabetes patients had TCRB CDR3s that were moderately but significantly shorter. The question of HLA type influencing TCRB rearrangement was one that remained unresolved here.

This clone was detected only a few times. Its antigen is as yet unknown. CD4+ naive, central memory, regulatory and stem cell-like memory cells were sorted via CD45RO/CCR7/CD25/CD127/CD95/CD27. Sequencing was carried out using central memory CD4+ T cells from blood. The TCR was taken from a young woman in good health. This rearrangement joins TRBV10-3 to TRBJ2-3, with 9 bases identical to TRBD1. CDR3 protein: CATHTGTGSADTQYF. In nucleotides, the CDR3 is TGTGCCACACACACTGGGACAGGGAGTGCAGATACGCAGTATTTT.